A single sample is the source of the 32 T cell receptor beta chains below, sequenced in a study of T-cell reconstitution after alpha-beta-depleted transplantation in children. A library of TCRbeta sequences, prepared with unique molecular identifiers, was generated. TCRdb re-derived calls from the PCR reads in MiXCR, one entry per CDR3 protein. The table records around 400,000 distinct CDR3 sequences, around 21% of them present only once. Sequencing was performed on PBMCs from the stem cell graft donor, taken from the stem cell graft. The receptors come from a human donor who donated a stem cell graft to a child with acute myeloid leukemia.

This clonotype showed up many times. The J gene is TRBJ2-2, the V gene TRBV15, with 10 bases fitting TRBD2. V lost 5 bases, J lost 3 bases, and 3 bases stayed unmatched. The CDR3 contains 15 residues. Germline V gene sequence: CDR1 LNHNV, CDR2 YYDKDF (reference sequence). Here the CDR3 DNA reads TGTGCCACCAGCGTCGGGACTAGCGACACCGGGGAGCTGTTTTTT. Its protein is CATSVGTSDTGELFF.

The CDR3 sequence: CASSLVSQPNTEAFF. CDR3 bases: TGTGCCAGCAGCTTAGTATCACAGCCGAACACTGAAGCTTTCTTT. The chain has TRBV7-9 and TRBJ1-1; D is unresolved. The germline CDR1 and CDR2 sequences are SEHNR and FQNEAQ (reference sequence). V was cut by 1 base and J by 1 base, with 10 bases left in between. The CDR3 loop spans 15 amino acids.

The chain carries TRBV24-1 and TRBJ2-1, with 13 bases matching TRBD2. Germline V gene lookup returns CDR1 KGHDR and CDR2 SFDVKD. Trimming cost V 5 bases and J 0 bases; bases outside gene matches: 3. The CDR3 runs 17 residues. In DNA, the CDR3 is TGTGCCACCAGTGGACTAGCGGGAGGCAGCTCCTACAATGAGCAGTTCTTC. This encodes CATSGLAGGSSYNEQFF.

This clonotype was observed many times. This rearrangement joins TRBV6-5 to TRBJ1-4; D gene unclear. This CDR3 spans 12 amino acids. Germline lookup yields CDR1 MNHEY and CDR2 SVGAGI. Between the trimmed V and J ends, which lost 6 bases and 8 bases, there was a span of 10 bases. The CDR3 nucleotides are TGTGCCAGCAGCCCCGACTGGGAAAAACTGTTTTTT. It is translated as CASSPDWEKLFF.

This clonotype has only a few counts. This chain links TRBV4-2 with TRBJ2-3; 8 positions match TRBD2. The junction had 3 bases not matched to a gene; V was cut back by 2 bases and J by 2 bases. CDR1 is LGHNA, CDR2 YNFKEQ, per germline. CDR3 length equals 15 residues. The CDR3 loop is CASSQTGGNTDTQYF. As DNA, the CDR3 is TGTGCCAGCAGCCAAACGGGAGGGAACACAGATACGCAGTATTTT.

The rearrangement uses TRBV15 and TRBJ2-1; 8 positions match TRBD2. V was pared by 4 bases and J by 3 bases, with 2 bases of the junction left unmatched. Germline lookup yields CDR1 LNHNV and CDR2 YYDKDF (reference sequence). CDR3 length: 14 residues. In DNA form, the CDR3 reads TGTGCCACCAGCACTAGCGGGTACTACAATGAGCAGTTCTTC. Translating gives CATSTSGYYNEQFF.

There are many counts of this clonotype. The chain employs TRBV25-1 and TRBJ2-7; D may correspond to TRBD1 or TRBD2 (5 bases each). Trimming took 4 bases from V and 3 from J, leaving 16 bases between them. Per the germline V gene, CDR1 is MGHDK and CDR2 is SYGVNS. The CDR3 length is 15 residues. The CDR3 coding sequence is TGTGCCAGCAGTGCCAACGATGAGGGGATCTACGAGCAGTACTTC. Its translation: CASSANDEGIYEQYF.

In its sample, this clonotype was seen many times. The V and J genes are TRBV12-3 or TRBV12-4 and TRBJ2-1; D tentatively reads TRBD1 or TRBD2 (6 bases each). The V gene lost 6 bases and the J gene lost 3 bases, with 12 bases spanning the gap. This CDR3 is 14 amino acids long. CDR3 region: CASRRGGGYNEQFF. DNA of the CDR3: TGTGCCAGCAGGCGCGGAGGGGGCTACAATGAGCAGTTCTTC.

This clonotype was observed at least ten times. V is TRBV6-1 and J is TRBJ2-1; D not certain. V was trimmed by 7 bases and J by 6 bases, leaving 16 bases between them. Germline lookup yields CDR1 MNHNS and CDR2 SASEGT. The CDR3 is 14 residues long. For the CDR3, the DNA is TGTGCCAGCAACCCGGCGGTACGCGTCAATGAGCAGTTCTTC. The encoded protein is CASNPAVRVNEQFF.

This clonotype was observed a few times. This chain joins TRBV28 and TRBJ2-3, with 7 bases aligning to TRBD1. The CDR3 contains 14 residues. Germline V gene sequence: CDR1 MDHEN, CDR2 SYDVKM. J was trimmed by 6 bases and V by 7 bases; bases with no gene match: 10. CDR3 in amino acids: CASNHRGSGDTQYF. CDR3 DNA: TGTGCCAGCAACCACAGGGGTTCAGGGGATACGCAGTATTTT.

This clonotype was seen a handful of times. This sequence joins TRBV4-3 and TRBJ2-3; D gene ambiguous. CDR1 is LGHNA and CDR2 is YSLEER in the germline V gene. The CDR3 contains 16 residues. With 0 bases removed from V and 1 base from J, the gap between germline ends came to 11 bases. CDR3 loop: CASSQDRVVGTDTQYF. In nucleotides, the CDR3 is TGCGCCAGCAGCCAAGATCGGGTGGTAGGCACAGATACGCAGTATTTT.

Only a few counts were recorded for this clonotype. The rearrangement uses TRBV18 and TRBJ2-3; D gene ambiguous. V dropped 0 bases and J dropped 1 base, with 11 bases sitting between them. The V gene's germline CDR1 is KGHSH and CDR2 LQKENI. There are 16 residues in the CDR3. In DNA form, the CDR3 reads TGTGCCAGCTCACCACCCGAGCGTACACGCACAGATACGCAGTATTTT. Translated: CASSPPERTRTDTQYF.

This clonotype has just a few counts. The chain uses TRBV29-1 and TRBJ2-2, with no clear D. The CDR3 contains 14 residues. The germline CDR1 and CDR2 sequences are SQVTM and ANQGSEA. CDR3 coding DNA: TGCACCCACCCCGAAGGACCCCGCGCCGGGGAGCTGTTTTTT. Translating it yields CTHPEGPRAGELFF.

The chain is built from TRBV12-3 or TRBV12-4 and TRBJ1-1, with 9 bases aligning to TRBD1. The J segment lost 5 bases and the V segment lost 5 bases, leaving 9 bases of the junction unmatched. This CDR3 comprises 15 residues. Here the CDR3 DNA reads TGTGCCAGCAGTCCCCAGGACAGGGGAGGGACTGAAGCTTTCTTT. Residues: CASSPQDRGGTEAFF.

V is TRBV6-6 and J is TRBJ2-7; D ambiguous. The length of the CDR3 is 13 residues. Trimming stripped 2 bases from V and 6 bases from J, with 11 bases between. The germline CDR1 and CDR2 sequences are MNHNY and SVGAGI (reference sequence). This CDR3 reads CASSYAGNGEQYF. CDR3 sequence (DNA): TGTGCCAGCAGTTACGCAGGCAATGGCGAGCAGTACTTC.

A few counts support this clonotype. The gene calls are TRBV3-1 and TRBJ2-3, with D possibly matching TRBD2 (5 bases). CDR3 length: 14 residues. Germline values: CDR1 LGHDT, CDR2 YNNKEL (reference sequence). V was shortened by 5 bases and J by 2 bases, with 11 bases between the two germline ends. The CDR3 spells CASSRGLLTDTQYF. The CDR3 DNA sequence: TGTGCCAGCAGCAGAGGACTGCTCACAGATACGCAGTATTTT.

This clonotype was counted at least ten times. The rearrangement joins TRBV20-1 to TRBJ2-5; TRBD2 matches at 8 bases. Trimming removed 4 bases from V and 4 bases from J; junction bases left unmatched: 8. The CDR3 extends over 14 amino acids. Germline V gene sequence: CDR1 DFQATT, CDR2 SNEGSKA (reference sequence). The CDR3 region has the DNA TGCAGTGCTAAGGGAGCGGGAGATGCAGAGACCCAGTACTTC. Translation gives CSAKGAGDAETQYF.

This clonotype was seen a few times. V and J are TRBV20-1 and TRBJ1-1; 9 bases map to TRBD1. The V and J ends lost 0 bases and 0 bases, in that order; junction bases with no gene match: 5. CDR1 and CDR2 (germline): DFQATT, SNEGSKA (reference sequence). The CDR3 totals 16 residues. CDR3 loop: CSARDVGQGMNTEAFF. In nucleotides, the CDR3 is TGCAGTGCTAGAGATGTGGGACAGGGAATGAACACTGAAGCTTTCTTT.

The CDR3 sequence: CASSFGEWAEAFF. In nucleotides, the CDR3 is TGTGCCAGCAGCTTTGGGGAATGGGCTGAAGCTTTCTTT. The chain joins TRBV7-9 to TRBJ1-1; D remains unclear. Per the germline V gene, CDR1 is SEHNR and CDR2 is FQNEAQ (reference sequence). Trimming removed 3 bases at V and 6 bases at J, with 11 bases between. The CDR3 length is 13 residues.

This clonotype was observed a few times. This CDR3 reads CASSQDRSGRGNEQYF. CDR3 coding DNA: TGCGCCAGCAGCCAAGACCGGAGCGGGAGAGGTAACGAGCAGTACTTC. The V call is TRBV4-3, the J call TRBJ2-7, with 8 bases aligning to TRBD2. Germline-derived CDR1 and CDR2 are LGHNA and YSLEER. With V trimmed by 0 bases and J by 5 bases, 9 bases remained unmatched. The CDR3 is 16 residues long.

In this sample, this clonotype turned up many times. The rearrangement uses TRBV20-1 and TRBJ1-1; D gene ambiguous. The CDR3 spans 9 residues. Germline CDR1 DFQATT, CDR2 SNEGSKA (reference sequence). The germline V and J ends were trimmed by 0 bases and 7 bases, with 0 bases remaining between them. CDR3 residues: CSARDEAFF. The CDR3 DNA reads TGCAGTGCTAGAGATGAAGCTTTCTTT.

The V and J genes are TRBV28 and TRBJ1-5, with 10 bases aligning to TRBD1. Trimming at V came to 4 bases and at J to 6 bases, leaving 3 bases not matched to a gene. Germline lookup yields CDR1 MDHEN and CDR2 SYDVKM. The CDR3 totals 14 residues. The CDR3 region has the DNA TGTGCCAGCAGTTGGGGGACAGGGGCTCAGCCCCAGCATTTT. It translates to CASSWGTGAQPQHF.

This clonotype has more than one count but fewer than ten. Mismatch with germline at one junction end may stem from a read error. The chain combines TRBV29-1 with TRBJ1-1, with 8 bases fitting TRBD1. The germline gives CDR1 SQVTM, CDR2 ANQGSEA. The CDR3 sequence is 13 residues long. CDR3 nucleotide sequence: TGCAGCGTAGAAGACAGGGGAATTGGGGAAGCTTTCTTT. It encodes CSVEDRGIGEAFF.

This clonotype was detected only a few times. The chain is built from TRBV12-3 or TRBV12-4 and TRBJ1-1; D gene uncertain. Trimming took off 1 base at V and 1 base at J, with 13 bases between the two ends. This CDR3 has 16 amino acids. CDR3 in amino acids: CASSLVLSPSNTEAFF. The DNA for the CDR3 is TGTGCCAGCAGTTTAGTTCTTTCGCCTTCGAACACTGAAGCTTTCTTT.

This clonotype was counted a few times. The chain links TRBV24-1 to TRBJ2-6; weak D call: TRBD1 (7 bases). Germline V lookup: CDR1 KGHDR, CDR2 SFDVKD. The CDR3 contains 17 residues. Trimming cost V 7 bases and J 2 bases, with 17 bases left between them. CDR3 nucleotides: TGTGCCACCAGCCCCAGGGGGGTAACAACTGGGGCCAACGTCCTGACTTTC. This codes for CATSPRGVTTGANVLTF.

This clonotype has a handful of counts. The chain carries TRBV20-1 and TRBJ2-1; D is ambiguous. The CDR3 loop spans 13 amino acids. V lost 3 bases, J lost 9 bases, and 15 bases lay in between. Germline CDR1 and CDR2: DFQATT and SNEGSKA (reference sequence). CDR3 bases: TGCAGTGCTAGTAATCTGCGGCGCGTTGAGCAGTTCTTC. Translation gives CSASNLRRVEQFF.

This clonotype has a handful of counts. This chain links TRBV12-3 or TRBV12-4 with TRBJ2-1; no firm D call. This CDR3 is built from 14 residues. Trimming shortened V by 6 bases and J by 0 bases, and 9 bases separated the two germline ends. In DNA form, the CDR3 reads TGTGCCAGCAGCTCCACCCCCTCCTACAATGAGCAGTTCTTC. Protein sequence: CASSSTPSYNEQFF.

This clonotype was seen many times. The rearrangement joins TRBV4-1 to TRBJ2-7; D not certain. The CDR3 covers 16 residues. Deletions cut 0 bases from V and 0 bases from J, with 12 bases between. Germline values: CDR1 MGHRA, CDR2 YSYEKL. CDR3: CASSQEGSQYSYEQYF. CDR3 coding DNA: TGCGCCAGCAGCCAAGAAGGGTCGCAATACTCCTACGAGCAGTACTTC.

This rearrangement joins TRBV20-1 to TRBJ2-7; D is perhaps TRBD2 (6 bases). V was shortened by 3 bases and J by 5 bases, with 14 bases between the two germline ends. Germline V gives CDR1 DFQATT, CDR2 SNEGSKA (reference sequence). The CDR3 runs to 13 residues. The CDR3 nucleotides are TGCAGTGCTAGGGCCGGGGGTTTGGACGAGCAGTACTTC. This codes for CSARAGGLDEQYF.

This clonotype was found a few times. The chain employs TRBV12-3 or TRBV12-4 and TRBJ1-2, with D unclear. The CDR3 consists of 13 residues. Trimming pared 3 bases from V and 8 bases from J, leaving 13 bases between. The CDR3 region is CASSFVGGRGYTF. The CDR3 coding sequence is TGTGCCAGCAGTTTTGTTGGCGGAAGAGGCTACACCTTC.

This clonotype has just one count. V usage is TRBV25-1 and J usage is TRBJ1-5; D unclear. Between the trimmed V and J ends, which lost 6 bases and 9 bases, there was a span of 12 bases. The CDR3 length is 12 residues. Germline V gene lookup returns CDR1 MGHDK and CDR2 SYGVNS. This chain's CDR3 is CASRQDPRPQHF. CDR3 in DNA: TGTGCCAGCAGGCAAGATCCAAGGCCCCAGCATTTT.

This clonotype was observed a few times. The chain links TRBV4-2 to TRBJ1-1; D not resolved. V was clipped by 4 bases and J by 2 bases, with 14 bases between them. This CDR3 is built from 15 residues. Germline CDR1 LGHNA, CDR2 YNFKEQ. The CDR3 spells CASSRSAELNTEAFF. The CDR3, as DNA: TGTGCCAGCAGCCGGTCGGCAGAACTAAACACTGAAGCTTTCTTT.